These T cell receptor beta chains were read from a single sample in a study of cytomegalovirus exposure and HLA in healthy donors. Repertoires were generated with immunoSEQ multiplex PCR, while TCRdb's copy carries only in-frame clones and drops some. Here the sample table reports tens of thousands of clones. Sequencing was carried out using PBMCs. Receptors were obtained from a middle-aged woman in good health and CMV-seropositive. The CDR3 runs from the conserved cysteine through the conserved F or W. A D gene is named only where the DNA matches it firmly.

d_call: TRBD1; v_call: TRBV18; j_call: TRBJ2-1; cdr3_nt: TGTGCCAGCTCTTCCGGGACAGGAAACAATGAGCAGTTCTTC; cdr3_aa: CASSSGTGNNEQFF
d_call: TRBD2; v_call: TRBV7-3; j_call: TRBJ2-3; cdr3_nt: TGTGCCAGCAGCCCCCTCGTGGCGGGAGGGCCGGGAGCTACGCAGTATTTT; cdr3_aa: CASSPLVAGGPGATQYF
d_call: -; v_call: TRBV7-2; j_call: TRBJ1-5; cdr3_nt: TGTGCCAGCAGCCTAGCGCGACAGGGCAATCAGCCCCAGCATTTT; cdr3_aa: CASSLARQGNQPQHF
d_call: -; v_call: TRBV14; j_call: TRBJ2-3; cdr3_nt: TGTGCCAGCAGCCAGGCAGGGGTCGATACGCAGTATTTT; cdr3_aa: CASSQAGVDTQYF
d_call: TRBD2; v_call: TRBV5-4; j_call: TRBJ2-3; cdr3_nt: TGTGCCAGCAGCCTGACTAGCGGGAGCGCGGGAGATACGCAGTATTTT; cdr3_aa: CASSLTSGSAGDTQYF
d_call: TRBD2; v_call: TRBV29-1; j_call: TRBJ2-1; cdr3_nt: TGCAGCGTTGTCGGGCTAGCGGGTATGAGCTCCGACAATGAGCAGTTCTTC; cdr3_aa: CSVVGLAGMSSDNEQFF
d_call: -; v_call: TRBV25-1; j_call: TRBJ2-5; cdr3_nt: TGTGCCAGCAGTGGGGGACATTTCGAGACCCAGTACTTC; cdr3_aa: CASSGGHFETQYF
d_call: -; v_call: TRBV9; j_call: TRBJ1-1; cdr3_nt: TGTGCCAGCAGTAATACCGATCGGACTGAAGCTTTCTTT; cdr3_aa: CASSNTDRTEAFF
d_call: TRBD1; v_call: TRBV19; j_call: TRBJ1-4; cdr3_nt: TGTGCCAGTAGTGAGCGACAGGGAACTAATGAAAAACTGTTTTTT; cdr3_aa: CASSERQGTNEKLFF
d_call: TRBD1; v_call: TRBV30; j_call: TRBJ2-1; cdr3_nt: TGTGCCTGGAGTGGGGACAGGAGATCCTACAATGAGCAGTTCTTC; cdr3_aa: CAWSGDRRSYNEQFF